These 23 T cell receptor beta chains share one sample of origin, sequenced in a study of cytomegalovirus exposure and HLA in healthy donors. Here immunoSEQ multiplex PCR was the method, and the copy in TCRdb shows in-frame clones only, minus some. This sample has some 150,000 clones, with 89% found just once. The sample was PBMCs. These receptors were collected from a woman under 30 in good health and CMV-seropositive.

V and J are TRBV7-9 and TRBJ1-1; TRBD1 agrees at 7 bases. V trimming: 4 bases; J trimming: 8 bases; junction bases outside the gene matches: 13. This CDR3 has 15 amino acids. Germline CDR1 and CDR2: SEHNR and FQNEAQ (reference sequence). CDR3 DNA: TGTGCCAGCAGCTCGGACCGGGACAGTTTTATGGAAGCTTTCTTT. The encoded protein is CASSSDRDSFMEAFF. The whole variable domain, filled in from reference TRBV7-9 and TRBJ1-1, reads DTGVSQNPRHKITKRGQNVTFRCDPISEHNRLYWYRQTLGQGPEFLTYFQNEAQLEKSRLLSDRFSAERPKGSFSTLEIQRTEQGDSAMYLCASSSDRDSFMEAFFGQGTRLTVV.

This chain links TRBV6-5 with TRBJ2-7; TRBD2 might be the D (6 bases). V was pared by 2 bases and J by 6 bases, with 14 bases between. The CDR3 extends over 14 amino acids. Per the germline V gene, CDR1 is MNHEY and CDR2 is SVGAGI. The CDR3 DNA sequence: TGTGCCAGCAGTTACGGTAGGGAGGTTGGCGAGCAGTACTTC. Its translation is CASSYGREVGEQYF.

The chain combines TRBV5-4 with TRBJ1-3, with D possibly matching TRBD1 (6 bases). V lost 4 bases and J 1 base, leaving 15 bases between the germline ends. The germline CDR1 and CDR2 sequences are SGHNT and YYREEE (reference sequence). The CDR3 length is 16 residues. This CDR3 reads CASSPTPGQSGNTIYF. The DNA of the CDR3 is TGTGCCAGCAGCCCGACTCCGGGACAATCTGGAAACACCATATATTTT. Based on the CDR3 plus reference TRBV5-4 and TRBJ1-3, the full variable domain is ETGVTQSPTHLIKTRGQQVTLRCSSQSGHNTVSWYQQALGQGPQFIFQYYREEENGRGNFPPRFSGLQFPNYSSELNVNALELDDSALYLCASSPTPGQSGNTIYFGEGSWLTVV.

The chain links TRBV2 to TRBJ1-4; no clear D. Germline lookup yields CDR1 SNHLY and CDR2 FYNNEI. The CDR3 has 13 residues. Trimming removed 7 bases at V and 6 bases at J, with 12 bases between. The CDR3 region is CASKRPEDEKLFF. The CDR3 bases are TGTGCCAGCAAAAGACCGGAGGATGAAAAACTGTTTTTT. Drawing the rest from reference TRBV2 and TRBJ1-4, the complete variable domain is EPEVTQTPSHQVTQMGQEVILRCVPISNHLYFYWYRQILGQKVEFLVSFYNNEISEKSEIFDDQFSVERPDGSNFTLKIRSTKLEDSAMYFCASKRPEDEKLFFGSGTQLSVL.

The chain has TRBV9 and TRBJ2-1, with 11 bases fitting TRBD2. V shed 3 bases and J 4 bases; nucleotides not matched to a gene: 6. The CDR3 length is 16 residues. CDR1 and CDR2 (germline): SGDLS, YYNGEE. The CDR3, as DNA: TGTGCCAGCAGCGATAGCGGGGGGGGCGTATACAATGAGCAGTTCTTC. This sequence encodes CASSDSGGGVYNEQFF.

CDR3 sequence: CASSLDRTRYEQYF. In DNA, the CDR3 is TGTGCCAGCAGCTTAGACAGGACCCGTTACGAGCAGTACTTC. This chain uses TRBV7-2 with TRBJ2-7, with D tentatively TRBD1 (5 bases). The V gene lost 1 base and the J gene lost 4 bases, with 11 bases spanning the gap. Germline V gene data show CDR1 as SGHTA and CDR2 as FQGNSA. The CDR3 covers 14 residues.

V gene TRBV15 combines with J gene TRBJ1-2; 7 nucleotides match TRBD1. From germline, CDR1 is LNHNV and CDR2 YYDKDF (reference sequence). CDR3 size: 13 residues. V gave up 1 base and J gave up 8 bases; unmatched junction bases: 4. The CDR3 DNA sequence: TGTGCCACCAGCAGAGGACAGGGAAGAGGCTACACCTTC. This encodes CATSRGQGRGYTF.

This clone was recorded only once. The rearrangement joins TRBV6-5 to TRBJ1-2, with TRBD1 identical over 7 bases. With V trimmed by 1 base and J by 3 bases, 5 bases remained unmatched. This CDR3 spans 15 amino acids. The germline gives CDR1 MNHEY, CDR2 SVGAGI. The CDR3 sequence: CASSYYTGEDYGYTF. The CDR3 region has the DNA TGTGCCAGCAGTTACTATACAGGGGAGGACTATGGCTACACCTTC.

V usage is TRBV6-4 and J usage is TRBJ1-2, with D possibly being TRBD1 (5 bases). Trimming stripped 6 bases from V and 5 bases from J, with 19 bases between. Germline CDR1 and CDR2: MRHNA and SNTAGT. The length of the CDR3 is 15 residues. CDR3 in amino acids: CASRPTPGGGYGYTF. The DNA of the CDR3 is TGTGCCAGCAGGCCGACTCCGGGGGGGGGATATGGCTACACCTTC.

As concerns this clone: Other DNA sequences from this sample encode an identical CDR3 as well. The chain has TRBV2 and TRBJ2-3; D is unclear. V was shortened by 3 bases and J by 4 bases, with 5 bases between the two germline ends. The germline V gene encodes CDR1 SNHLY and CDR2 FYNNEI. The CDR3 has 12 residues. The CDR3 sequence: CASSDRADTQYF. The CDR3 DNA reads TGTGCCAGCAGTGACCGGGCAGATACGCAGTATTTT.

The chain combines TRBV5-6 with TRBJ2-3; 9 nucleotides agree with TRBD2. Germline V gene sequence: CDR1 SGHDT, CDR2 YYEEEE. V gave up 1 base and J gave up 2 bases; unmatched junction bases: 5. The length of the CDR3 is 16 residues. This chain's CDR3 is CASSLYERGVTDTQYF. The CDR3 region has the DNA TGTGCCAGCAGCTTGTATGAGCGGGGGGTCACAGATACGCAGTATTTT.

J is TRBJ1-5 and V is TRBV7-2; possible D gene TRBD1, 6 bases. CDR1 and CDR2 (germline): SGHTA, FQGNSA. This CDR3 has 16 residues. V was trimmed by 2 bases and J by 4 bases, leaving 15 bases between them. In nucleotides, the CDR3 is TGTGCCAGCAGCTTATCCCCCCCCAGGGGAAATCAGCCCCAGCATTTT. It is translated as CASSLSPPRGNQPQHF.

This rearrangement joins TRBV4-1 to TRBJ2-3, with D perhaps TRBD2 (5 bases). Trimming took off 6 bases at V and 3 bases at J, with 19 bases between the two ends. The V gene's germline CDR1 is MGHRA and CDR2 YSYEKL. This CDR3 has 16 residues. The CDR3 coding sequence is TGCGCCAGCAGTCCGCCCACGTCTGGCGGGACAGATACGCAGTATTTT. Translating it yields CASSPPTSGGTDTQYF.

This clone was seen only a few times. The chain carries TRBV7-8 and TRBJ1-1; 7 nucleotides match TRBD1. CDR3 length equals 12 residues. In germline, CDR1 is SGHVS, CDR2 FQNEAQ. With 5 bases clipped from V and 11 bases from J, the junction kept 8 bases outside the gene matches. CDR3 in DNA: TGTGCCAGCAGCCGCGACAGGGCGGAGGCTTTCTTT. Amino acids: CASSRDRAEAFF.

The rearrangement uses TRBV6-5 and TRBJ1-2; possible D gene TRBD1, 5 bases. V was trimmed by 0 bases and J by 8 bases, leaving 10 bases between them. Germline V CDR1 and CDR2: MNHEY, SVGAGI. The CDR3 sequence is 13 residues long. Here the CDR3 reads CASSYSREGGYTF. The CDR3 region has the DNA TGTGCCAGCAGTTACTCCAGGGAGGGAGGCTACACCTTC.

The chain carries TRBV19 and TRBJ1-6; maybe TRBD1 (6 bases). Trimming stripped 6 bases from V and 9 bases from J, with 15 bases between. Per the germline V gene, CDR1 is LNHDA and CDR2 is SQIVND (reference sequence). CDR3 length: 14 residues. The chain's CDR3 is CASSLTGGGSPLHF. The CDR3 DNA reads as TGTGCCAGTAGCCTGACAGGCGGAGGTTCACCCCTCCACTTT.

For the CDR3, the DNA is TGTGCCAGCAGTGAGGGGAGGCAGGGAGGCAATGAGCAGTTCTTC. Its translation is CASSEGRQGGNEQFF. The chain carries TRBV6-1 and TRBJ2-1, with D possibly matching TRBD2 (6 bases). CDR1 MNHNS and CDR2 SASEGT come from the germline V gene. The CDR3 runs 15 residues. Trimming cost V 3 bases and J 6 bases, with 15 bases left between them.

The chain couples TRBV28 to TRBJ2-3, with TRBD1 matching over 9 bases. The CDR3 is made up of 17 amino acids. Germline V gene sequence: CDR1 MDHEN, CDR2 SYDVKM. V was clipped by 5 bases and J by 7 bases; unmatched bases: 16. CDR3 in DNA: TGTGCCAGCAGTGTGCCCCCGGGACAGGGCCCAACGAATACGCAGTATTTT. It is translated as CASSVPPGQGPTNTQYF.

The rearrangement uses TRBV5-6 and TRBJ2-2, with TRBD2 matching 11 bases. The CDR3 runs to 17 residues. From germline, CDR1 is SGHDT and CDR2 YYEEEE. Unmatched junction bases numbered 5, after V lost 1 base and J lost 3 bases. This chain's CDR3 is CASSLIAGGHHTGELFF. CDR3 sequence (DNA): TGTGCCAGCAGCTTGATAGCGGGGGGGCATCACACCGGGGAGCTGTTTTTT.

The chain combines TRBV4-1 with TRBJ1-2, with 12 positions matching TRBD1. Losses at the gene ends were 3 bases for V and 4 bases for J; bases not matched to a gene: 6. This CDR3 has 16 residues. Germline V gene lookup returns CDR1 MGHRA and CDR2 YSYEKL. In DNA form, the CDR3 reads TGCGCCAGCAGCCAGGGGACAGGGGGCGCCGGCTATGGCTACACCTTC. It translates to CASSQGTGGAGYGYTF.

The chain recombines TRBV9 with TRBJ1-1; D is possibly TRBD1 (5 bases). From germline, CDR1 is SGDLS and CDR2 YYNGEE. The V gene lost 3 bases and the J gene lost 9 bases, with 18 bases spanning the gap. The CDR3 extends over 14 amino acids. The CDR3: CASSDERGNLKAFF. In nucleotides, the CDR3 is TGTGCCAGCAGCGACGAAAGGGGCAATTTGAAAGCTTTCTTT.

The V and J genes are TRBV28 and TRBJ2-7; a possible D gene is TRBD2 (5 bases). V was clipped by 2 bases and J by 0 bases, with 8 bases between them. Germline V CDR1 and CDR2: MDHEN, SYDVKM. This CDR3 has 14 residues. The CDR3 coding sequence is TGTGCCAGCAGTTTACCGGGGAGCTCCTACGAGCAGTACTTC. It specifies CASSLPGSSYEQYF.

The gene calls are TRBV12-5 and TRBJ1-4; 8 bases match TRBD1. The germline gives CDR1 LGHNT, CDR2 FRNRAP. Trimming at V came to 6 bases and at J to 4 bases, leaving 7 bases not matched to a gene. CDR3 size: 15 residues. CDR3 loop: CASGPRTGFNEKLFF. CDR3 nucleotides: TGTGCTAGTGGGCCCCGGACAGGGTTTAATGAAAAACTGTTTTTT.